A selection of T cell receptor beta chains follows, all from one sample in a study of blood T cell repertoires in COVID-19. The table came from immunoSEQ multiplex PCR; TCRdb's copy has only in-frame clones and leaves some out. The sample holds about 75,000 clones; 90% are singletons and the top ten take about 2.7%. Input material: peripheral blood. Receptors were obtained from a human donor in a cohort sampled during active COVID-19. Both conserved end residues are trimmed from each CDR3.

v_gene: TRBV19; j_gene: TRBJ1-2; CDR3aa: ASSLHGLRQGYT
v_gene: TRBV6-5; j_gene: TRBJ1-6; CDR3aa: ASTPDRVGFPLH
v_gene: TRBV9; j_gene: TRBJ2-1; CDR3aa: ASSVAGGPYNEQF
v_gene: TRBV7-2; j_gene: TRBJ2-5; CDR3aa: ASSAGLIAGGVGETQY
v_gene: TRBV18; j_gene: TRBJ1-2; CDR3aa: ASSPKGNGYT
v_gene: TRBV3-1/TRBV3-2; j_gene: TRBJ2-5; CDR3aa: ASSQVAAGAKETQY
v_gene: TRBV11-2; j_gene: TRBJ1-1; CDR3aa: ASSLLGQGGAEAF
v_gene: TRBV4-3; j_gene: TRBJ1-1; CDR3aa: ASSPSGGRTEAF
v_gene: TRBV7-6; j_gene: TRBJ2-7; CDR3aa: ASSLALASGSGEQY
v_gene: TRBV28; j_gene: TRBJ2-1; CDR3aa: ASSTTSGTGGEQF
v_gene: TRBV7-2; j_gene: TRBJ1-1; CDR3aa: ASSSDRKVTEAF
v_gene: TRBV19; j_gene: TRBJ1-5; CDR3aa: ASTHQGGGNQPQH
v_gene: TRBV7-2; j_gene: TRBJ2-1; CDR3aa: ASSLQGQGNNEQF
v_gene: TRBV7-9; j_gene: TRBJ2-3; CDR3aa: ASSSIQDRDPDTQY
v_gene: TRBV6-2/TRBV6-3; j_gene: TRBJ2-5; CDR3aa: ASSVAGGTYQETQY
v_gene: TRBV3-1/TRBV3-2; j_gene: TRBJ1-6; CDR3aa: ASSPLTGSGVAPLH
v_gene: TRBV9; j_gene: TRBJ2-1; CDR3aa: ASSVTGTSGMNEQF
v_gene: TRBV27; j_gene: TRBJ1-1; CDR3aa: ASSSRVNTEAF
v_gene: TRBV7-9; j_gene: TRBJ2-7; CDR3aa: ASSGRTGTYEQY
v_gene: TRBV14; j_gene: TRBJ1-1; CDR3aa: ASSQRSSRMNTEAF
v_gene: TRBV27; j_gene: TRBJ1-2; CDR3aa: ASSQGGQSYGYT
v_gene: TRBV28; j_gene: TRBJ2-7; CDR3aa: ASSLGDTHFYEQY
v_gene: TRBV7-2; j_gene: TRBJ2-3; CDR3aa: ASSQRPSGGADTQY
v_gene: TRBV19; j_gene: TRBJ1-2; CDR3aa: ASSIPYQSYGYT
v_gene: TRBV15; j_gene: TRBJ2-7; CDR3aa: ATSRDLGGSYEQY
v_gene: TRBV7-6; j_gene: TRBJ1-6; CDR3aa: ASSLDRSYNSPLH
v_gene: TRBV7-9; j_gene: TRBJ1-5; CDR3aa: ASSLTGATNQPQH
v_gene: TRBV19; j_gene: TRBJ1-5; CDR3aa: ASTLRRQGALGGQPQH
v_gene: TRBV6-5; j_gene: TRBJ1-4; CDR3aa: ASSYRGVNEKLF
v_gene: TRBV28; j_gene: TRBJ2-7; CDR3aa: ASSFRGLYEQY
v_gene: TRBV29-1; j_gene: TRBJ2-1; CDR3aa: SVGLNSGSSYNEQF
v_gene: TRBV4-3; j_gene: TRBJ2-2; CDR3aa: ASSQERASGRRNGELF
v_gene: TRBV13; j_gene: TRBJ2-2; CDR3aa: ASSPDPGQGDPDTGELF
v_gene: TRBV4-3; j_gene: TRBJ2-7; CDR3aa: ASSQTGLASYEQY
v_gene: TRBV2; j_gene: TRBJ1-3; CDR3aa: ASSRERSSGNTIY
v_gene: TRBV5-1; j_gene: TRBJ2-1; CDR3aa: ASSLAWTGVEEQF
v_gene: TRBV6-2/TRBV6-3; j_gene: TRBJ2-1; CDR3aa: ASSNRDRGISEQF
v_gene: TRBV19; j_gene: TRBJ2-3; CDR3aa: ASSWGLAGADTQY
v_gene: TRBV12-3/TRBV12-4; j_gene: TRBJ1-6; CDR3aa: ASSYSNSPLH
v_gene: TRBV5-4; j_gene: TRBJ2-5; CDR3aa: ASSLRQGVETQY
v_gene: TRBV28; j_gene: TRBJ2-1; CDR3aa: ASSQDRDRYNEQF
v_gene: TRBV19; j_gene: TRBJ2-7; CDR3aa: ASSPGGTGGSYEQY